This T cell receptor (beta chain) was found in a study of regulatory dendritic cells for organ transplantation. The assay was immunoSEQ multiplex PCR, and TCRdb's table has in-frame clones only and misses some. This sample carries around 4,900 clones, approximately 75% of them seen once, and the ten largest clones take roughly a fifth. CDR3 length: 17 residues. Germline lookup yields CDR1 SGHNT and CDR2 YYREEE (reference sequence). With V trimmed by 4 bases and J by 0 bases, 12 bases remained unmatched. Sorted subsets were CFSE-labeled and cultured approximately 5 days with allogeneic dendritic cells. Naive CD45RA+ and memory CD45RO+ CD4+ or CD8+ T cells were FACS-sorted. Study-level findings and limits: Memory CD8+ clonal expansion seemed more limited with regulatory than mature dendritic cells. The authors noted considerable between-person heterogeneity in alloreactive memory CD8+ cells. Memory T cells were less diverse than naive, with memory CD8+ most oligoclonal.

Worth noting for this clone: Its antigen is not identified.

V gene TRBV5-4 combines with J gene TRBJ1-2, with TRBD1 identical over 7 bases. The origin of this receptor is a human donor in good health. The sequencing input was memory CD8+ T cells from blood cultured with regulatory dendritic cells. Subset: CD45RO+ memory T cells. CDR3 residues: CASSVKKGQNPNYGYTF. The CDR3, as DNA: TGTGCCAGCAGCGTTAAGAAGGGACAGAATCCTAACTATGGCTACACCTTC.